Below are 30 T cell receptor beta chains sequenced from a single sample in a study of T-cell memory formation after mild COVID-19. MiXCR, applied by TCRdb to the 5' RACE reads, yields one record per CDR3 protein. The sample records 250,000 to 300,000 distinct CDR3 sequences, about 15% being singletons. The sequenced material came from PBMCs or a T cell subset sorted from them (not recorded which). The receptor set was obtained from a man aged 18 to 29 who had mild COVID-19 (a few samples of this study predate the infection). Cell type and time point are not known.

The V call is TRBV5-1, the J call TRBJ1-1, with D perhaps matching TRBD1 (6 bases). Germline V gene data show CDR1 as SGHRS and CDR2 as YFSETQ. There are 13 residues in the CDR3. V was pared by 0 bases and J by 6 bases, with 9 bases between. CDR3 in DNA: TGCGCCAGCAGCTTGGGACAGGTACCTGAAGCTTTCTTT. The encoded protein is CASSLGQVPEAFF.

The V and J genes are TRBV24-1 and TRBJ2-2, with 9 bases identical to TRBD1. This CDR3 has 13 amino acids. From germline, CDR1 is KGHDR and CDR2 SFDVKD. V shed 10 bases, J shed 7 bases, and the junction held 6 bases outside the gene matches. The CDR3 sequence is CATGTGSVGELFF. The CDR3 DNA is TGTGCCACTGGGACAGGGTCGGTCGGGGAGCTGTTTTTT.

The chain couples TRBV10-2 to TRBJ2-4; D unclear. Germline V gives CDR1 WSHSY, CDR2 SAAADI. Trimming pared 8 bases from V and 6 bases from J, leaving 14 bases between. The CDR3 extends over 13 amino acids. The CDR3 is CASFGTPGNIQYF. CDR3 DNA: TGCGCCAGCTTCGGTACCCCAGGAAACATTCAGTACTTC.

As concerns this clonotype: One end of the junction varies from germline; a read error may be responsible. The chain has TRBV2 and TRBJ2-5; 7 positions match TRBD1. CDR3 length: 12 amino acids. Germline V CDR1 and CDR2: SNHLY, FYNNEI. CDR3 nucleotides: TGTGCCAGCAGTGGGGACAGAAATGCGCGGAACTTC. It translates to CASSGDRNARNF. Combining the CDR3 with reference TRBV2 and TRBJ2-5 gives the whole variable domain EPEVTQTPSHQVTQMGQEVILRCVPISNHLYFYWYRQILGQKVEFLVSFYNNEISEKSEIFDDQFSVERPDGSNFTLKIRSTKLEDSAMYFCASSGDRNARNFGPGTRLLVL.

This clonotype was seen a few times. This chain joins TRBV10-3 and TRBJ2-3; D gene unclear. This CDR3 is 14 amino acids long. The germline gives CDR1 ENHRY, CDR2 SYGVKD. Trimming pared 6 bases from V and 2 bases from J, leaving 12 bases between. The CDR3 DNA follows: TGTGCCATCAGATATGAGGCGGTCACAGATACGCAGTATTTT. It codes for CAIRYEAVTDTQYF.

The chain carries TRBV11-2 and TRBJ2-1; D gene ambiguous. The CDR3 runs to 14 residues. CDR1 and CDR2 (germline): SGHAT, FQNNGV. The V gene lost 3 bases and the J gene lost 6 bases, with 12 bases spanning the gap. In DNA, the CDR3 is TGTGCCAGCAGCTTCCTCGCTAAGGTCAATGAGCAGTTCTTC. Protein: CASSFLAKVNEQFF.

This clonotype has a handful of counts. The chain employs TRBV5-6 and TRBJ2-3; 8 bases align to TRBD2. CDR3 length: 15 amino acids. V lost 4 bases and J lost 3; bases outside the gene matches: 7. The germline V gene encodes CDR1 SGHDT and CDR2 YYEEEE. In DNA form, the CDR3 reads TGTGCCAGCAGCGAGAGCGGGGGAGGGACAGATACGCAGTATTTT. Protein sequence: CASSESGGGTDTQYF.

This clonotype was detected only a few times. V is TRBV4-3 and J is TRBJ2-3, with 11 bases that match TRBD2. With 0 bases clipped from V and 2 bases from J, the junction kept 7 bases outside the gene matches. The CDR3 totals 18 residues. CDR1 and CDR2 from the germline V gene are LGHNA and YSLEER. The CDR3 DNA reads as TGCGCCAGCAGCCAAGATTCCCTAGCGGGGGGCTTCACAGATACGCAGTATTTT. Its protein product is CASSQDSLAGGFTDTQYF.

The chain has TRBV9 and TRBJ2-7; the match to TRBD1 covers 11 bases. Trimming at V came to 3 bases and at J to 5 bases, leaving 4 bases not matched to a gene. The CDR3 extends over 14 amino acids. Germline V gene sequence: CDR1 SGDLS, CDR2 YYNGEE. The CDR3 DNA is TGTGCCAGCAGCGGGGACAGGGGGGCCCACGAGCAGTACTTC. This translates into CASSGDRGAHEQYF.

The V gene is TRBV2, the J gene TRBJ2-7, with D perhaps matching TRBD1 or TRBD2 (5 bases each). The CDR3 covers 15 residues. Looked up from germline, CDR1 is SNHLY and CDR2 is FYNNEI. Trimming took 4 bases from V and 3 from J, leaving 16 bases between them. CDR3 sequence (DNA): TGTGCCAGCAGTGCCCAGAGGGGACCGGGCTACGAGCAGTACTTC. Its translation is CASSAQRGPGYEQYF.

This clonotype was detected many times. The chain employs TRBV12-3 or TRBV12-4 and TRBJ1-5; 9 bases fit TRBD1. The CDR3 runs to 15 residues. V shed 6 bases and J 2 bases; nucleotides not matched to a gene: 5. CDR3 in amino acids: CASSQTGGGNQPQHF. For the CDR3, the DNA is TGTGCCAGCAGCCAGACAGGGGGGGGCAATCAGCCCCAGCATTTT.

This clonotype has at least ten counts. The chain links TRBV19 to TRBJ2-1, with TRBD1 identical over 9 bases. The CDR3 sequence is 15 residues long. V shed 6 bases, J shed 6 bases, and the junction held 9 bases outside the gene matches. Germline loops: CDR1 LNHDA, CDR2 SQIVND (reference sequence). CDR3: CASRPGDRDSNEQFF. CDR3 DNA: TGTGCCAGTAGGCCCGGGGACAGGGATTCCAATGAGCAGTTCTTC. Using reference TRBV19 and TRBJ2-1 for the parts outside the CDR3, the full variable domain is DGGITQSPKYLFRKEGQNVTLSCEQNLNHDAMYWYRQDPGQGLRLIYYSQIVNDFQKGDIAEGYSVSREKKESFPLTVTSAQKNPTAFYLCASRPGDRDSNEQFFGPGTRLTVL.

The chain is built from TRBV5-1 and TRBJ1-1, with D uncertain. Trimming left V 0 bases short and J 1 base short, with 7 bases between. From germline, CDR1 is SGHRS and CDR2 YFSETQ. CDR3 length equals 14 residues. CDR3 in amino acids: CASSLAPPNTEAFF. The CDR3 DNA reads TGCGCCAGCAGCTTGGCCCCTCCGAACACTGAAGCTTTCTTT.

The CDR3 loop reads CASSLPGGDNEQFF. For the CDR3, the DNA is TGCGCCAGCAGCCTCCCGGGGGGGGACAATGAGCAGTTCTTC. The chain joins TRBV5-1 to TRBJ2-1; 8 bases are a match to TRBD2. The J segment lost 5 bases and the V segment lost 4 bases, leaving 5 bases of the junction unmatched. Germline-derived CDR1 and CDR2 are SGHRS and YFSETQ. This CDR3 comprises 14 residues. Drawing the rest from reference TRBV5-1 and TRBJ2-1, the complete variable domain is KAGVTQTPRYLIKTRGQQVTLSCSPISGHRSVSWYQQTPGQGLQFLFEYFSETQRNKGNFPGRFSGRQFSNSRSEMNVSTLELGDSALYLCASSLPGGDNEQFFGPGTRLTVL.

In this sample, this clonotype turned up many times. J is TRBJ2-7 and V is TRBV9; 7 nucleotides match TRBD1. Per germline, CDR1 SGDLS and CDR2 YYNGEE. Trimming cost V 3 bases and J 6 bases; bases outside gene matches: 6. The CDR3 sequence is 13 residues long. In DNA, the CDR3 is TGTGCCAGCAGCGCAGAGGGACAGCGCGAGCAGTACTTC. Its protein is CASSAEGQREQYF.

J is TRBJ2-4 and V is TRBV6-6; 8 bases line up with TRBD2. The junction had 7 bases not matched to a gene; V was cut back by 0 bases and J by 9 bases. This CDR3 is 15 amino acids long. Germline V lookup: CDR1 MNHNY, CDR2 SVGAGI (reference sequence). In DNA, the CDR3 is TGTGCCAGCAGTTACTCCGCGGGAGGCCCGAGCATTCAGTACTTC. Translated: CASSYSAGGPSIQYF.

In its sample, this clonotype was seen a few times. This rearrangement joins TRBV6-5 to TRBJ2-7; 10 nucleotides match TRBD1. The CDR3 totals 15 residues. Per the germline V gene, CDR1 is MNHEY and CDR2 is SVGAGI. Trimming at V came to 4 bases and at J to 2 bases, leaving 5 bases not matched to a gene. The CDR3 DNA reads TGTGCCAGCAGTTTTCGGACAGGGGGAGCCTACGAGCAGTACGTC. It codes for CASSFRTGGAYEQYV.

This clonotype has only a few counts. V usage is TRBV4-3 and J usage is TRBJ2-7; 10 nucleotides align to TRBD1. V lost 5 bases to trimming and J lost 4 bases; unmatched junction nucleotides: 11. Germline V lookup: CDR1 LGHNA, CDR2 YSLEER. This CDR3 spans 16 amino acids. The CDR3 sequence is CASSYLPGQGTYEQYF. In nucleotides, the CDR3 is TGCGCCAGCAGCTACCTACCGGGACAGGGGACGTACGAGCAGTACTTC.

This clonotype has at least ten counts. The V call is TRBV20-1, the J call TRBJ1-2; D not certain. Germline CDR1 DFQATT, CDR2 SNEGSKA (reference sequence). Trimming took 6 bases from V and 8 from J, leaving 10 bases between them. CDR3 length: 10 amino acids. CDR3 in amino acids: CSAPGGGYTF. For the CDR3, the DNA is TGCAGTGCCCCCGGTGGAGGCTACACCTTC.

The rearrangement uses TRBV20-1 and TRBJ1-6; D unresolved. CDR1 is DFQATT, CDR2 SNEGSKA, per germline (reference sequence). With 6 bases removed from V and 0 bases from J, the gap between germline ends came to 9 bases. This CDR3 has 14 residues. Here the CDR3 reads CSAIESSYNSPLHF. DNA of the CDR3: TGCAGTGCCATAGAGAGCTCCTATAATTCACCCCTCCACTTT.

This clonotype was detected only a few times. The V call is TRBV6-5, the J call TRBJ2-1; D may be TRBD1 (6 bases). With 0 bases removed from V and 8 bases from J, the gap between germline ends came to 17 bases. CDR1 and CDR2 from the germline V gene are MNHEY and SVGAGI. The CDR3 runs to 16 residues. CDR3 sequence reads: CASSYSAQGPGDEQFF. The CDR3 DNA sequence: TGTGCCAGCAGTTACTCGGCACAGGGACCTGGGGATGAGCAGTTCTTC.

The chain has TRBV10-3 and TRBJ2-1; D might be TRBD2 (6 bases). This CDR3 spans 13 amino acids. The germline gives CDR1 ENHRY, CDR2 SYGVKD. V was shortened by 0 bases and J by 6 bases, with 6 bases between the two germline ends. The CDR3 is CAISESEGNEQFF. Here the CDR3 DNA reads TGTGCCATCAGTGAGTCGGAGGGCAATGAGCAGTTCTTC.

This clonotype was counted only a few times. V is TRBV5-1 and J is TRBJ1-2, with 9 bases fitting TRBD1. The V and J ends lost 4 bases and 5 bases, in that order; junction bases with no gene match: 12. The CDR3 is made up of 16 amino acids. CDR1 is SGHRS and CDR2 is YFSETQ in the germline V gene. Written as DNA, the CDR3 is TGCGCCAGCAGCAACCGGGACAGGGCTACCCCTTATGGCTACACCTTC. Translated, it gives CASSNRDRATPYGYTF.

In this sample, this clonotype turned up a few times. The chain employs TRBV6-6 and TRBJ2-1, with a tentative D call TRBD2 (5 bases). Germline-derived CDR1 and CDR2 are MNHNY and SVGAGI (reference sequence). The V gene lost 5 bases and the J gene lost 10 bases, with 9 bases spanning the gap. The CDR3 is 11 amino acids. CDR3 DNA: TGTGCCAGCAGTACCGGGATAGAGCAGTTCTTC. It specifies CASSTGIEQFF.

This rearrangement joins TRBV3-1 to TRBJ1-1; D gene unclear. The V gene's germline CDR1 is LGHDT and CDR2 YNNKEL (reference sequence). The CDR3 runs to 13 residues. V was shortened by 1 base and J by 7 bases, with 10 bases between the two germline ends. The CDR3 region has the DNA TGTGCCAGCAGCCAAGGAGGGATCGGTGAAGCTTTCTTT. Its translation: CASSQGGIGEAFF.

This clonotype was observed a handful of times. The CDR3 region is CASSLQTASYEQYF. The CDR3 nucleotides are TGTGCCAGCAGCTTACAGACAGCCTCCTACGAGCAGTACTTC. V is TRBV7-6 and J is TRBJ2-7; possible D gene TRBD1, 5 bases. This CDR3 region has 14 residues. Trimming removed 2 bases from V and 0 bases from J, with 8 bases in between. The germline CDR1 and CDR2 sequences are SGHVS and FNYEAQ.

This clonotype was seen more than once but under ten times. DNA of the CDR3: TGTGCCAGCAGCTTGACAGGGGATCACACCGGGGAGCTGTTTTTT. Encoded protein: CASSLTGDHTGELFF. The chain couples TRBV11-3 to TRBJ2-2, with TRBD1 matching over 8 bases. Unmatched junction bases numbered 3, after V lost 3 bases and J lost 3 bases. The CDR3 runs 15 residues. Germline assignment: CDR1 SGHNT and CDR2 YENEEA.

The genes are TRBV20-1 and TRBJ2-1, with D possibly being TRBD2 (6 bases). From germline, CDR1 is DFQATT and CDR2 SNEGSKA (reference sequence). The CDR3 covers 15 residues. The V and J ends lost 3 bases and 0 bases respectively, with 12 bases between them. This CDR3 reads CSARQRGSSYNEQFF. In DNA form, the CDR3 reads TGCAGTGCTAGGCAACGGGGGAGCTCCTACAATGAGCAGTTCTTC.

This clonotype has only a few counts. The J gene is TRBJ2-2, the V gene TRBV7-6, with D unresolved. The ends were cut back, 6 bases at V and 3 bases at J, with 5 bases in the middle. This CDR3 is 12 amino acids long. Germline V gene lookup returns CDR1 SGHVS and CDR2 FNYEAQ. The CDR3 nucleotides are TGTGCCAGCAGGCCGGACACCGGGGAGCTGTTTTTT. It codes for CASRPDTGELFF.

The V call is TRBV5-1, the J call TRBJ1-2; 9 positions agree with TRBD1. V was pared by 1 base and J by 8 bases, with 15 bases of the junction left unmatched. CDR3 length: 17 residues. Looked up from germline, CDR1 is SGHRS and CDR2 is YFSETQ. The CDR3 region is CASSLSLSRQGGSGYTF. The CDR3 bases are TGCGCCAGCAGCTTGTCCCTCTCACGACAGGGGGGCTCAGGCTACACCTTC.